This T cell receptor (beta chain) was sequenced during a study of cytotoxic CD8 clonotypes in ibrutinib-treated CLL. Repertoires were generated with immunoSEQ multiplex PCR, while TCRdb's copy carries only in-frame clones and drops some. The data contain over 120,000 clones, around three quarters of them singletons. Germline CDR1 and CDR2: SEHNR and FQNEAQ (reference sequence). With 5 bases removed from V and 1 base from J, the gap between germline ends came to 17 bases. This CDR3 comprises 16 residues. Sequences were derived from PBMCs, sampled after 12 months of ibrutinib treatment. The chain joins TRBV7-9 to TRBJ2-5; D not resolved. The source of this sequence is a human donor with chronic lymphocytic leukemia. The chain's CDR3 is CASSPDLFGFQETQYF. The CDR3 bases are TGTGCCAGCAGCCCTGACCTATTTGGATTCCAAGAGACCCAGTACTTC.